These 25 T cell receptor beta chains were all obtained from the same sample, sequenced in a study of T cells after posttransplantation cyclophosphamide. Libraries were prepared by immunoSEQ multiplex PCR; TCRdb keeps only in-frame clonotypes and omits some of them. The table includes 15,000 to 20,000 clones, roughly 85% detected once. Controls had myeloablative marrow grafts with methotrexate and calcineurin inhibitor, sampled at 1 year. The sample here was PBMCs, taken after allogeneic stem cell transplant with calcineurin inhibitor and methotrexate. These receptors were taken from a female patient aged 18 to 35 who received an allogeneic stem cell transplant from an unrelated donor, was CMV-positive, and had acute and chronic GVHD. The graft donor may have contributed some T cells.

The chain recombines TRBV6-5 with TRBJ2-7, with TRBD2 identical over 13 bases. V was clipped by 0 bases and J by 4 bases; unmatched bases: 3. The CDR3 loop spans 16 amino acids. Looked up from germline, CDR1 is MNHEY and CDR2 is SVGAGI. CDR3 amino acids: CASSYSGLAGEYEQYF. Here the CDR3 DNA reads TGTGCCAGCAGTTACTCTGGACTAGCGGGAGAGTACGAGCAGTACTTC.

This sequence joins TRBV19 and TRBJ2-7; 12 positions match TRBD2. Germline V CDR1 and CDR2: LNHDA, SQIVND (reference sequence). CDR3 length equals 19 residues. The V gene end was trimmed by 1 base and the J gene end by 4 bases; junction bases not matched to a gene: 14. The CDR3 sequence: CASSIALTRLAGVSYEQYF. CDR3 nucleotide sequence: TGTGCCAGTAGTATAGCCCTTACGCGACTAGCGGGAGTAAGTTACGAGCAGTACTTC.

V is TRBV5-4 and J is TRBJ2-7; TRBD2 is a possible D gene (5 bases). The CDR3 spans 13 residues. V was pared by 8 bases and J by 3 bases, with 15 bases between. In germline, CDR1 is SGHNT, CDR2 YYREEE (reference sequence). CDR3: CASRSGGDYEQYF. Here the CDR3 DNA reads TGTGCCAGTAGAAGTGGAGGCGACTACGAGCAGTACTTC.

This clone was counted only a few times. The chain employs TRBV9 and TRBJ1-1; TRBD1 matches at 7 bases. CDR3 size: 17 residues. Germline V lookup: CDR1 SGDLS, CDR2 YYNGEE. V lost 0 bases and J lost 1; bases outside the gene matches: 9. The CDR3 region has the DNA TGTGCCAGCAGCGTAGGGGGGGAAGGGGGCTGGAACACTGAAGCTTTCTTT. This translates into CASSVGGEGGWNTEAFF.

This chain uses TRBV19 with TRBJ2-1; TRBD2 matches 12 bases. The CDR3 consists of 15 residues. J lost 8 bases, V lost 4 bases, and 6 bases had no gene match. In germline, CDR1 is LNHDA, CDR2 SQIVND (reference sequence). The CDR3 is CASSRASGRADEQFF. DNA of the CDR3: TGTGCCAGTAGTAGGGCTAGCGGGAGGGCCGATGAGCAGTTCTTC.

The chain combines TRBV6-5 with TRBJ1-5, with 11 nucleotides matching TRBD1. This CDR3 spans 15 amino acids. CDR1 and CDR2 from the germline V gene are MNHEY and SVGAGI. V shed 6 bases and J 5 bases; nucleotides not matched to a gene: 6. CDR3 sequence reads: CASSWTGGDDQPQHF. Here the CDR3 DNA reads TGTGCCAGCAGCTGGACAGGGGGCGATGATCAGCCCCAGCATTTT.

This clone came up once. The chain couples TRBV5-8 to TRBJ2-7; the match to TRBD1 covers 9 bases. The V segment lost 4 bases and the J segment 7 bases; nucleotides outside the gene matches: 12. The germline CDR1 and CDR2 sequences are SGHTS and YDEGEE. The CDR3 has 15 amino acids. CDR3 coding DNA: TGTGCCAGCAGCCCCAAAGGGGGACAGGGTTGGGAGCAGTACTTC. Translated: CASSPKGGQGWEQYF.

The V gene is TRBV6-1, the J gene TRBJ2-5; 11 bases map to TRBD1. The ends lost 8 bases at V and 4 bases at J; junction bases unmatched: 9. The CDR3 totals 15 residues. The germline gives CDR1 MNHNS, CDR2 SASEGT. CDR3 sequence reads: CASASGQGALETQYF. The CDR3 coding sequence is TGTGCCAGCGCATCAGGACAGGGGGCTTTAGAGACCCAGTACTTC.

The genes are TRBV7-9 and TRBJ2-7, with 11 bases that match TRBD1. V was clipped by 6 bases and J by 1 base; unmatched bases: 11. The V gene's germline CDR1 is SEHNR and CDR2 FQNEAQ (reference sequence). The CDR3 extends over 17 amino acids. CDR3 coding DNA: TGTGCCAGCAGTCCGGACAGGGGGCTAAGGAGTTCCTACGAGCAGTACTTC. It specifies CASSPDRGLRSSYEQYF.

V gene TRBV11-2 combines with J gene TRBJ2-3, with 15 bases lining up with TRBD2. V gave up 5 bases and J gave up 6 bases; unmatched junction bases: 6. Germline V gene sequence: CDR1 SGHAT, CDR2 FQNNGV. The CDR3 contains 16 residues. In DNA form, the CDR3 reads TGTGCCAGCAGCACCGGGACTAGCGGGAGGATGGATACGCAGTATTTT. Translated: CASSTGTSGRMDTQYF. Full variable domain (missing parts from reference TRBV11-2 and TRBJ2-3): EAGVAQSPRYKIIEKRQSVAFWCNPISGHATLYWYQQILGQGPKLLIQFQNNGVVDDSQLPKDRFSAERLKGVDSTLKIQPAKLEDSAVYLCASSTGTSGRMDTQYFGPGTRLTVL.

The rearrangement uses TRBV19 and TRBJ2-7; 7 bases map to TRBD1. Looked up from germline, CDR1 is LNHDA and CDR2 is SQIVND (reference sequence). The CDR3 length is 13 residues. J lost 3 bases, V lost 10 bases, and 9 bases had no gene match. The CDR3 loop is CATGDSRGYEQYF. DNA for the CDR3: TGTGCCACCGGGGACAGCCGGGGCTACGAGCAGTACTTC.

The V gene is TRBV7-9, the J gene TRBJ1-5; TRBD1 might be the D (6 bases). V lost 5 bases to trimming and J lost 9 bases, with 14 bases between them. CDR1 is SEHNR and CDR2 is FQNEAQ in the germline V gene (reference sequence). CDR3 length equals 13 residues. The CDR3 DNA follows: TGTGCCAGCAGCGCAGGACAGCGCTCGCCCCAGCATTTT. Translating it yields CASSAGQRSPQHF. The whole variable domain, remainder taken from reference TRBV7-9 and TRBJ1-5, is DTGVSQNPRHKITKRGQNVTFRCDPISEHNRLYWYRQTLGQGPEFLTYFQNEAQLEKSRLLSDRFSAERPKGSFSTLEIQRTEQGDSAMYLCASSAGQRSPQHFGDGTRLSIL.

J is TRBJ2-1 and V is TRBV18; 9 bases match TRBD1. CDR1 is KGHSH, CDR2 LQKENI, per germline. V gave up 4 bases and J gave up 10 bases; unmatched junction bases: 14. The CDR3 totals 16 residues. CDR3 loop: CASSQPGQGGRFEQFF. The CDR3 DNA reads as TGTGCCAGCTCACAACCGGGACAGGGCGGGCGGTTCGAGCAGTTCTTC.

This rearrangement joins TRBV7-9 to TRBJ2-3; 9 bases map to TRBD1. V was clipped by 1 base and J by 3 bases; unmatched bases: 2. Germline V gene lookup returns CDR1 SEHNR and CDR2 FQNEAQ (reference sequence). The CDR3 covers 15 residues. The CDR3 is CASSLEGQGTDTQYF. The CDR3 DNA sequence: TGTGCCAGCAGCTTAGAGGGACAGGGAACAGATACGCAGTATTTT. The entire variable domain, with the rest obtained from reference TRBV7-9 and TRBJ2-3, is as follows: DTGVSQNPRHKITKRGQNVTFRCDPISEHNRLYWYRQTLGQGPEFLTYFQNEAQLEKSRLLSDRFSAERPKGSFSTLEIQRTEQGDSAMYLCASSLEGQGTDTQYFGPGTRLTVL.

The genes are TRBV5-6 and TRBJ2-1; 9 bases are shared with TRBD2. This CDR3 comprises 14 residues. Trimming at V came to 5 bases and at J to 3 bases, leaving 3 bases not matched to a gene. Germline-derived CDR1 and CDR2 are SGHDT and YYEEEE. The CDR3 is CASRGTSRYNEQFF. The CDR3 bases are TGTGCCAGCAGGGGGACTAGCCGCTACAATGAGCAGTTCTTC.

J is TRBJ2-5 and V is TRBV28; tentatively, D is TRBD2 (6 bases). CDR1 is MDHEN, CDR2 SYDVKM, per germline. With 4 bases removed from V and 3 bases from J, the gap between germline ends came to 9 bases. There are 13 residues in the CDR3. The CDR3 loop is CASSSRGKETQYF. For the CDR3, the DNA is TGTGCCAGCAGTTCGCGGGGAAAAGAGACCCAGTACTTC.

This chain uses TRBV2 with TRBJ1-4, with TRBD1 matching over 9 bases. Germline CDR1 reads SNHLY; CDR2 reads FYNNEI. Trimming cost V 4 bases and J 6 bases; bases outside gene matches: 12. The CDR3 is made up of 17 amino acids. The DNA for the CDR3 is TGTGCCAGCAGTGTGCCCCGGGACAGGGCGGGTGATGAAAAACTGTTTTTT. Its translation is CASSVPRDRAGDEKLFF.

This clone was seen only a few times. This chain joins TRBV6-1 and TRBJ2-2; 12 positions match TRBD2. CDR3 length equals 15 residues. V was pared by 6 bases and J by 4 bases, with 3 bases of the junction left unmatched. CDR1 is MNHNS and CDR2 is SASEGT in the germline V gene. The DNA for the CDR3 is TGTGCCAGCAGAGCGACTAGCGGGAGCACCGGGGAGCTGTTTTTT. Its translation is CASRATSGSTGELFF.

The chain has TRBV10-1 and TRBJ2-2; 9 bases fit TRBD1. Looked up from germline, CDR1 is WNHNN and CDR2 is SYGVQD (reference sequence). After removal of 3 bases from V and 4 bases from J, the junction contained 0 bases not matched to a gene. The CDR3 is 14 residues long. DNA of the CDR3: TGCGCCAGCAGTGAACAGGGGGCCACCGGGGAGCTGTTTTTT. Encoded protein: CASSEQGATGELFF.

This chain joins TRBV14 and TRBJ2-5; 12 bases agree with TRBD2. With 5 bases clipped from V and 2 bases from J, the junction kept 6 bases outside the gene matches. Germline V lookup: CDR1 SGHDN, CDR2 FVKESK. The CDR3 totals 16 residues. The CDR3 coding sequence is TGTGCCAGCAGCGTACGACTAGCGGGAGCACAAGAGACCCAGTACTTC. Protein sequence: CASSVRLAGAQETQYF. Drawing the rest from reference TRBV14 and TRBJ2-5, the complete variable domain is EAGVTQFPSHSVIEKGQTVTLRCDPISGHDNLYWYRRVMGKEIKFLLHFVKESKQDESGMPNNRFLAERTGGTYSTLKVQPAELEDSGVYFCASSVRLAGAQETQYFGPGTRLLVL.

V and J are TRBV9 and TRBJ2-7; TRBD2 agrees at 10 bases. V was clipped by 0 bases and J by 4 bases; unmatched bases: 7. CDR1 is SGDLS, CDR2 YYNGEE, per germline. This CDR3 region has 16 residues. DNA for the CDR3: TGTGCCAGCAGCGTAGCCGAACTAGCGGGAAGGTACGAGCAGTACTTC. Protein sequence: CASSVAELAGRYEQYF.

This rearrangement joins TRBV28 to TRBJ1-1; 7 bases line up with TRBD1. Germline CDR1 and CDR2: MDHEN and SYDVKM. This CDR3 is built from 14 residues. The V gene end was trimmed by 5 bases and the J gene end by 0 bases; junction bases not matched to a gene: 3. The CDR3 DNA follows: TGTGCCAGCAGTCCGACAGGGCTGAACACTGAAGCTTTCTTT. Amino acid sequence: CASSPTGLNTEAFF.

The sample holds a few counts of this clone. The CDR3 sequence is CASSSLAGAYEQYF. The CDR3 DNA follows: TGTGCCAGTAGTAGCTTAGCAGGGGCCTACGAGCAGTACTTC. This rearrangement joins TRBV19 to TRBJ2-7; tentatively, D is TRBD1 (6 bases). CDR3 length: 14 amino acids. V was trimmed by 4 bases and J by 2 bases, leaving 12 bases between them. Looked up from germline, CDR1 is LNHDA and CDR2 is SQIVND (reference sequence).

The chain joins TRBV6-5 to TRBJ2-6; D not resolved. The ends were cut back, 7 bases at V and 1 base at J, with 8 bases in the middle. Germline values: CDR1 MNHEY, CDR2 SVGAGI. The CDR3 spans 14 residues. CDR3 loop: CASTQASGANVLTF. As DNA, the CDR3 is TGTGCCAGCACCCAAGCATCTGGGGCCAACGTCCTGACTTTC.

CDR3 nucleotide sequence: TGTGCCAGCAGTGAGACAGGGGCTGGGGCCAACGTCCTGACTTTC. This encodes CASSETGAGANVLTF. The chain carries TRBV6-1 and TRBJ2-6; 8 bases are a match to TRBD1. The V gene's germline CDR1 is MNHNS and CDR2 SASEGT. The CDR3 is 15 residues long. V was pared by 3 bases and J by 2 bases, with 0 bases of the junction left unmatched.